One sample yielded the 3 T cell receptor beta chains listed below, sequenced in a study of cytomegalovirus exposure and HLA in healthy donors. Amplification used 60 Vbeta primers and 13 Jbeta primers. The data were produced by immunoSEQ multiplex PCR, yet TCRdb's version contains in-frame clones alone and is incomplete. The sample consists of some 130,000 clones, roughly 71% of them appearing once. Input material: PBMCs. Receptors were obtained from a middle-aged woman in good health and CMV-seronegative.

The gene calls are TRBV4-2 and TRBJ2-7; D is uncertain. The CDR3 is 14 amino acids. V lost 0 bases, J lost 2 bases, and 8 bases lay in between. In germline, CDR1 is LGHNA, CDR2 YNFKEQ. The CDR3 region is CASSQDYSTYEQYF. Here the CDR3 DNA reads TGTGCCAGCAGCCAAGATTACAGCACCTACGAGCAGTACTTC.

This sequence joins TRBV30 and TRBJ2-3, with unresolved D. This CDR3 spans 13 amino acids. Germline V lookup: CDR1 GTSNPN, CDR2 SVGIG (reference sequence). Trimming removed 3 bases at V and 6 bases at J, with 13 bases between. CDR3 bases: TGTGCCTGGAGCCGGAGACTCCAGGATACGCAGTATTTT. Amino acids: CAWSRRLQDTQYF. Looking up the rest from reference TRBV30 and TRBJ2-3 gives the full variable domain: SQTIHQWPATLVQPVGSPLSLECTVEGTSNPNLYWYRQAAGRGLQLLFYSVGIGQISSEVPQNLSASRPQDRQFILSSKKLLLSDSGFYLCAWSRRLQDTQYFGPGTRLTVL.

The chain recombines TRBV4-2 with TRBJ1-2; 10 bases are a match to TRBD1. Germline CDR1 is LGHNA and CDR2 is YNFKEQ. The length of the CDR3 is 16 residues. V lost 0 bases to trimming and J lost 6 bases; unmatched junction nucleotides: 7. The CDR3 DNA is TGTGCCAGCAGCCAAGAATGGGACAGGGGCAGGGATGGCTACACCTTC. Residues: CASSQEWDRGRDGYTF.